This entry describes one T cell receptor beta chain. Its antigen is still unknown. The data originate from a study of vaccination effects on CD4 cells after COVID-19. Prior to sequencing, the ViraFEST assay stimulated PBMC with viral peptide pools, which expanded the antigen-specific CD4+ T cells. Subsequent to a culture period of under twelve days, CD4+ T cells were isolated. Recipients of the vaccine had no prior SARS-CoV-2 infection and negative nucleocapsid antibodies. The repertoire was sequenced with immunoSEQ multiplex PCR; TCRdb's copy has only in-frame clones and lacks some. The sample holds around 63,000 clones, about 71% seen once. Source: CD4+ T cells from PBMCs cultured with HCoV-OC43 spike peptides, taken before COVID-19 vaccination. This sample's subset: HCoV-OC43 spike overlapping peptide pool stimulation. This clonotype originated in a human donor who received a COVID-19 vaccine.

The CDR3 loop is CASRPPGLAGLTKGDEQFF. The DNA of the CDR3 is TGTGCCAGCCGGCCTCCGGGACTAGCGGGGTTAACCAAGGGCGATGAGCAGTTCTTC. The chain combines TRBV6-4 with TRBJ2-1, with TRBD2 identical over 13 bases. The junction had 21 bases not matched to a gene; V was cut back by 8 bases and J by 8 bases. Germline V lookup: CDR1 MRHNA, CDR2 SNTAGT. The CDR3 runs to 19 residues.